Presented here are 8 T cell receptor beta chains from one specimen sequenced in a study of prognosis after radiotherapy for stage I lung cancer. By two-round multiplex PCR, the TCR beta CDR3 was amplified from genomic DNA. The first round of PCR was done with primers that matched each TRBV and TRBJ gene. MiXCR was run by TCRdb on the multiplex PCR reads, yielding one entry per CDR3 protein. The sample lists approximately 20,000 distinct CDR3 sequences, approximately 26% occurring once. The source was PBMCs, collected before or after stereotactic body radiation therapy (not recorded which). These receptors came from a donor aged 50 or older with non-small cell lung cancer.

This clonotype was recorded many times. V usage is TRBV7-6 and J usage is TRBJ2-2; weak D call: TRBD2 (7 bases). CDR3 size: 16 residues. The V end lost 5 bases, the J end lost 6 bases, and 19 bases lay between the germline ends. The germline V gene has CDR1 SGHVS and CDR2 FNYEAQ. CDR3 nucleotide sequence: TGTGCCAGCAGCCCGCTGGGGGCGGGAGATCCCGGGGAGCTGTTTTTT. Amino acids: CASSPLGAGDPGELFF. The full variable domain, in which reference TRBV7-6 and TRBJ2-2 provide the parts outside the CDR3, is GAGVSQSPRYKVTKRGQDVALRCDPISGHVSLYWYRQALGQGPEFLTYFNYEAQQDKSGLPNDRFSAERPEGSISTLTIQRTEQRDSAMYRCASSPLGAGDPGELFFGEGSRLTVL.

J is TRBJ1-2 and V is TRBV3-1; 9 bases line up with TRBD1. V gave up 4 bases and J gave up 4 bases; unmatched junction bases: 7. Germline values: CDR1 LGHDT, CDR2 YNNKEL (reference sequence). This CDR3 is built from 15 residues. The CDR3 nucleotides read TGTGCCAGCAGCCGCCCCGGGACAGGGTCCTATGGCTACACCTTC. Translating gives CASSRPGTGSYGYTF.

With regard to this clonotype: Given a much more abundant clone one base away, this may be a read error. The V and J genes are TRBV6-5 and TRBJ1-1; perhaps TRBD1 as D (5 bases). This CDR3 spans 12 amino acids. Germline V lookup: CDR1 MNHEY, CDR2 SVGAGI. Trimming took off 2 bases at V and 13 bases at J, with 14 bases between the two ends. Here the CDR3 reads CASSYQTDQGFF. The CDR3 coding sequence is TGTGCCAGCAGTTACCAGACAGATCAAGGTTTCTTT.

A word on this clonotype: This probably arose from a read error, given a far larger clone one base away. The rearrangement joins TRBV14 to TRBJ2-1; tentative D call: TRBD1 (6 bases). The CDR3 consists of 15 residues. Looked up from germline, CDR1 is SGHDN and CDR2 is FVKESK. Trimming removed 1 base at V and 10 bases at J, with 17 bases between. The CDR3 here is CASSQVMGASDEQFF. CDR3 nucleotides: TGTGCCAGCAGCCAAGTGATGGGGGCCTCCGACGAGCAGTTCTTC.

In its sample, this clonotype was seen many times. The chain couples TRBV14 to TRBJ2-7; 8 bases align to TRBD1. J lost 9 bases, V lost 5 bases, and 6 bases had no gene match. Germline CDR1 reads SGHDN; CDR2 reads FVKESK. The CDR3 has 12 amino acids. This CDR3 is CASSSDRVSQYF. In DNA, the CDR3 is TGTGCCAGCAGCTCGGACAGGGTGTCGCAGTACTTC.

Many counts were recorded for this clonotype. The chain links TRBV28 to TRBJ2-1; D is possibly TRBD1 or TRBD2 (5 bases each). The V gene's germline CDR1 is MDHEN and CDR2 SYDVKM. This CDR3 has 11 residues. Trimming stripped 5 bases from V and 12 bases from J, with 11 bases between. CDR3 coding DNA: TGTGCCAGCAGTGACTGGGGGACGCAGTTCTTC. It translates to CASSDWGTQFF.

This clonotype occurred many times. The chain's CDR3 is CASGKGGGGYTF. CDR3 in DNA: TGTGCCAGCGGAAAGGGGGGCGGCGGCTACACCTTC. The genes are TRBV7-9 and TRBJ1-2; weak D call: TRBD1 (6 bases). V dropped 8 bases and J dropped 8 bases, with 15 bases sitting between them. CDR3 size: 12 residues. Germline V CDR1 and CDR2: SEHNR, FQNEAQ (reference sequence). Filled out from reference TRBV7-9 and TRBJ1-2, the complete variable domain reads DTGVSQNPRHKITKRGQNVTFRCDPISEHNRLYWYRQTLGQGPEFLTYFQNEAQLEKSRLLSDRFSAERPKGSFSTLEIQRTEQGDSAMYLCASGKGGGGYTFGSGTRLTVV.

Points on this clonotype: This is likely a read error, given that the CDR3 carries no conserved phenylalanine or tryptophan at its end. Because the CDR3's place on the DNA is in doubt, the DNA is left out and the CDR3 is given as listed by TCRdb. The rearrangement joins TRBV18 to TRBJ2-1; TRBD2, as called in the table, went unchecked against the DNA. Germline V CDR1 and CDR2: KGHSH, LQKENI. With termini counted, the CDR3 has 15 amino acids. This chain's CDR3 is CASSPGTSSRNEPFL.